The clone carrying this T cell receptor (beta chain) was seen just once. This sample is part of a study of CD8 T cells in Susac syndrome. RNA amounts of about 0.5 to 1 ug underwent reverse transcription with random hexamers. TCRdb ran MiXCR on the immunoSEQ multiplex PCR reads and lists one entry per CDR3 protein. The sample has hundreds of thousands of distinct CDR3 sequences; about 96% are singletons. Trimming at V came to 1 base and at J to 5 bases, leaving 8 bases not matched to a gene. Germline V lookup: CDR1 GTSNPN, CDR2 SVGIG (reference sequence). The length of the CDR3 is 14 residues. The chain carries TRBV30 and TRBJ2-7; 7 nucleotides match TRBD2. The receptor comes from a human donor with Susac syndrome. The specimen sequenced was CD4+ T cells from PBMCs. Here the CDR3 DNA reads TGTGCCTGGAGTGCGGGGGGATCTCTCGACGAGCAGTACTTC. Amino acid sequence: CAWSAGGSLDEQYF.